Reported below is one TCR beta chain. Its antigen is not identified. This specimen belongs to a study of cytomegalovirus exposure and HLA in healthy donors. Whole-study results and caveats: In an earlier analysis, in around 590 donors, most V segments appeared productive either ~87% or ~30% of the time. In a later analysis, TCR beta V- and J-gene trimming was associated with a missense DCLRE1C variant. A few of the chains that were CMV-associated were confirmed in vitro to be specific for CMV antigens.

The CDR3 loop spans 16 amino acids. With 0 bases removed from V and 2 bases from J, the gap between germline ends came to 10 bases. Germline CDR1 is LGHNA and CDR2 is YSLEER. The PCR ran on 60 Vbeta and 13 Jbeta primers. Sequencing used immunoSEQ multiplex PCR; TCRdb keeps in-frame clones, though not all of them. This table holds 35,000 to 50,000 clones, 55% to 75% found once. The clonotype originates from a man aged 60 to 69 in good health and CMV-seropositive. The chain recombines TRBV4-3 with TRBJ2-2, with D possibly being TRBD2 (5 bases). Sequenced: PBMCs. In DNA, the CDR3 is TGCGCCAGCAGCCAAGATCGGGGAGTAAACACCGGGGAGCTGTTTTTT. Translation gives CASSQDRGVNTGELFF.